Listed below are T cell receptor beta chains from one sample, sequenced in a study of regulatory T cells in long-lasting Graves disease. A single record per CDR3 protein comes from TCRdb applying MiXCR to the multiplex PCR reads. This repertoire shows about 430,000 distinct CDR3 sequences, approximately 15% found once; its top ten account for about 8%. These data were likewise used in another study, on T cells in Graves' hyperthyroidism and ophthalmopathy.

Specimen: peripheral blood mononuclear cells (PBMCs), collected at new diagnosis, from a patient treated with antithyroid drugs. These receptors originate from a woman in her thirties or forties with Graves disease. The CDR3 runs from the conserved cysteine through the conserved F or W. A D gene is named only where the DNA matches it firmly. Clone size is shown for a subset of rows, as once, few, many or a class of expanded clone.

j_call clone_size d_call v_call cdr3_aa cdr3_nt
TRBJ2-3 many TRBD2 TRBV2 CASSPKNRTSGRASTDTQYF TGTGCCAGCAGTCCCAAAAACCGGACTAGCGGGAGGGCCAGCACAGATACGCAGTATTTT
TRBJ2-1 NA NA TRBV4-2 CASSQEYGRSNEQFF TGTGCCAGCAGCCAAGAATACGGGAGAAGCAATGAGCAGTTCTTC
TRBJ2-1 many NA TRBV27 CASSIGTPPYNEQFF TGTGCCAGCAGTATCGGGACTCCACCCTACAATGAGCAGTTCTTC
TRBJ1-4 NA TRBD1 TRBV5-1 CASSPDRAREKLFF TGCGCCAGCAGCCCGGACAGGGCGAGAGAAAAACTGTTTTTT
TRBJ2-7 many NA TRBV7-6 CASTNQGGKQYF TGTGCCAGCACCAACCAGGGGGGCAAGCAGTACTTC
TRBJ2-6 many NA TRBV2 CASSEAPRAHLTF TGTGCCAGCAGTGAAGCCCCGAGAGCCCATCTGACTTTC
TRBJ1-1 few NA TRBV14 CASSHNGREAFF TGTGCCAGCAGCCATAACGGCCGTGAAGCTTTCTTT
TRBJ1-4 NA NA TRBV5-4 CASSTNQGRATNEKLFF TGTGCCAGCAGCACAAACCAAGGACGAGCAACTAATGAAAAACTGTTTTTT
TRBJ1-6 many NA TRBV5-5 CASSTPRLGAPHSPLHF TGTGCCAGCAGCACCCCTCGTCTGGGAGCTCCCCATTCACCCCTCCACTTT
TRBJ1-5 NA TRBD1 TRBV18 CASSPGTADQPQHF TGTGCCAGCTCCCCTGGGACAGCCGATCAGCCCCAGCATTTT
TRBJ1-5 many TRBD1 TRBV12-3/TRBV12-4 CASRQGVSNQPQHF TGTGCCAGCAGACAGGGGGTAAGCAATCAGCCCCAGCATTTT